One T cell receptor (beta chain) is described in this entry. This record comes from a study of T cells in narcolepsy. TCRdb keeps only in-frame clones here, not all; method: immunoSEQ multiplex PCR. This table holds roughly 16,000 clones, around 86% found once. The V and J ends lost 6 bases and 4 bases respectively, with 13 bases between them. The CDR3 covers 15 residues. Germline assignment: CDR1 MNHNS and CDR2 SASEGT. This sequence originates from a human donor in good health. This sequence joins TRBV6-1 and TRBJ2-6; possibly TRBD2 for D (7 bases). The material sequenced was memory (CD45RA-) CD4+ T cells from blood. As DNA, the CDR3 is TGTGCCAGCAGGGCTTGGGGGGGCGGGGCCAACGTCCTGACTTTC. Amino acids: CASRAWGGGANVLTF.